This T cell receptor (beta chain) was obtained from a study of cytomegalovirus exposure and HLA in healthy donors. The germline V gene has CDR1 SEHNR and CDR2 FQNEAQ (reference sequence). V lost 5 bases, J lost 3 bases, and 9 bases stayed unmatched. The CDR3 sequence is 16 residues long. Both 60 Vbeta primers and 13 Jbeta primers went into the PCR. Sequencing used immunoSEQ multiplex PCR; TCRdb keeps in-frame clones, though not all of them. The data hold 150,000 or so clones, with approximately 80% observed a single time. Notes on this clone: Other DNA sequences within the sample encode an identical CDR3.

Sequencing input: PBMCs. The receptor comes from a woman in her forties in good health and CMV-seronegative. The rearrangement joins TRBV7-9 to TRBJ2-5, with TRBD2 matching over 10 bases. Here the CDR3 DNA reads TGTGCCAGCAGCCTGATAGCGGGGGGAAGGAAAGAGACCCAGTACTTC. It translates to CASSLIAGGRKETQYF.